The TCR beta chain described here comes from a study of blood T cell repertoires in COVID-19. For the study at large: PBMCs, B-cell-depleted T cells, or T cells provided the cDNA or gDNA that made up the material.

In the original workflow: Reference gene primers were amplified, and this amplification served to estimate nucleated cell counts. This table comes from immunoSEQ multiplex PCR, and its TCRdb copy is limited to in-frame clones, with some not included. The D gene and trimming were derived from the DNA, and the V and J assignments and clone size from that table. The sample has 350,000 to 400,000 clones, about 90% seen once. Deletions cut 0 bases from V and 1 base from J, with 7 bases between. Looked up from germline, CDR1 is KGHSH and CDR2 is LQKENI. The CDR3 covers 15 residues. A single count supports this clone.

Sequencing used PBMCs or T cells enriched from blood (not recorded which). The TCR comes from a woman in her thirties who had recovered from COVID-19. The chain employs TRBV18 and TRBJ1-5, with no clear D. Here the CDR3 reads CASSPPGGSNQPQHF. CDR3 nucleotides: TGTGCCAGCTCACCACCGGGAGGCAGCAATCAGCCCCAGCATTTT. Supplemented by reference TRBV18 and TRBJ1-5, the full variable domain reads NAGVMQNPRHLVRRRGQEARLRCSPMKGHSHVYWYRQLPEEGLKFMVYLQKENIIDESGMPKERFSAEFPKEGPSILRIQQVVRGDSAAYFCASSPPGGSNQPQHFGDGTRLSIL.